One sample yielded the 15 T cell receptor beta chains listed below, sequenced in a study of cytomegalovirus exposure and HLA in healthy donors. This PCR relied on a set of 60 Vbeta primers and 13 Jbeta primers. Method: immunoSEQ multiplex PCR; TCRdb's copy keeps in-frame clones and lacks some. The table shows tens of thousands of clones, with about four fifths occurring only once. Source material: PBMCs. These receptors were collected from a woman aged 18-29 years in good health and CMV-seropositive.

The chain is built from TRBV5-1 and TRBJ2-1, with 11 bases identical to TRBD1. The CDR3 is 16 amino acids. V shed 2 bases and J 6 bases; nucleotides not matched to a gene: 7. CDR1 is SGHRS and CDR2 is YFSETQ in the germline V gene. CDR3 sequence: CASSLVRDRGTNEQFF. The CDR3 region has the DNA TGCGCCAGCAGCTTAGTCCGGGACAGGGGGACCAATGAGCAGTTCTTC.

Of note for this clone: The junction shows a germline mismatch at one end, possibly a read error. The chain joins TRBV7-9 to TRBJ2-7; TRBD1 agrees at 8 bases. The CDR3 length is 17 residues. The germline V gene encodes CDR1 SEHNR and CDR2 FQNEAQ (reference sequence). CDR3 in amino acids: CSSSLAGGTGSSYEQYF. CDR3 DNA sequence: TGTTCCAGCAGCTTAGCAGGCGGGACAGGTTCTTCCTACGAGCAGTACTTC.

This clone occurred a few times. The V call is TRBV6-5, the J call TRBJ1-3; the match to TRBD1 covers 10 bases. V lost 2 bases, J lost 2 bases, and 0 bases stayed unmatched. The CDR3 has 15 amino acids. Germline CDR1 reads MNHEY; CDR2 reads SVGAGI. CDR3 sequence (DNA): TGTGCCAGCAGTTACGACAGGGGGCCTGGAAACACCATATATTTT. It translates to CASSYDRGPGNTIYF.

The gene calls are TRBV19 and TRBJ1-5; D is ambiguous. The ends were cut back, 8 bases at V and 0 bases at J, with 11 bases in the middle. The CDR3 is 14 residues long. Germline V gene sequence: CDR1 LNHDA, CDR2 SQIVND (reference sequence). As DNA, the CDR3 is TGTGCCAGTTGGGAGACCCATAGCAATCAGCCCCAGCATTTT. Protein: CASWETHSNQPQHF.

This clone was recorded only once. The rearrangement joins TRBV6-1 to TRBJ1-2; tentatively, D is TRBD1 (6 bases). This CDR3 comprises 12 residues. The germline gives CDR1 MNHNS, CDR2 SASEGT. V shed 10 bases and J shed 4 bases, with 13 bases lying between them. The CDR3 DNA follows: TGTGCCACCGTACAGGGCGGCTATGGCTACACCTTC. Translation gives CATVQGGYGYTF.

The chain couples TRBV7-9 to TRBJ1-4; 9 nucleotides match TRBD1. This CDR3 is 14 amino acids long. Trimming removed 4 bases from V and 4 bases from J; junction bases left unmatched: 1. Germline values: CDR1 SEHNR, CDR2 FQNEAQ (reference sequence). CDR3 protein: CASSWTGDNEKLFF. For the CDR3, the DNA is TGTGCCAGCAGCTGGACAGGGGATAATGAAAAACTGTTTTTT.

The chain recombines TRBV16 with TRBJ1-2; 8 positions agree with TRBD1. The germline V gene has CDR1 KGHSY and CDR2 FQNENV. V was pared by 3 bases and J by 5 bases, with 5 bases of the junction left unmatched. The CDR3 contains 14 residues. CDR3 residues: CASSHGQGSYGYTF. The CDR3 nucleotides read TGTGCCAGCAGCCATGGACAGGGTAGTTATGGCTACACCTTC.

This rearrangement joins TRBV28 to TRBJ2-7, with 10 bases identical to TRBD2. Germline CDR1 and CDR2: MDHEN and SYDVKM. CDR3 length: 13 residues. V lost 6 bases to trimming and J lost 3 bases; unmatched junction nucleotides: 2. CDR3 residues: CASRRTSGYEQYF. The CDR3 nucleotides are TGTGCCAGCAGGAGGACTAGCGGCTACGAGCAGTACTTC. The full variable domain, in which reference TRBV28 and TRBJ2-7 provide the parts outside the CDR3, is DVKVTQSSRYLVKRTGEKVFLECVQDMDHENMFWYRQDPGLGLRLIYFSYDVKMKEKGDIPEGYSVSREKKERFSLILESASTNQTSMYLCASRRTSGYEQYFGPGTRLTVT.

The V gene is TRBV6-5, the J gene TRBJ1-4, with TRBD1 matching over 7 bases. V was pared by 0 bases and J by 4 bases, with 2 bases of the junction left unmatched. In germline, CDR1 is MNHEY, CDR2 SVGAGI. The CDR3 runs 15 residues. The CDR3 DNA sequence: TGTGCCAGCAGTTACTCGGGACAGCTTAATGAAAAACTGTTTTTT. Protein: CASSYSGQLNEKLFF.

The chain combines TRBV9 with TRBJ2-3; D gene uncertain. Trimming removed 0 bases at V and 2 bases at J, with 10 bases between. The CDR3 contains 15 residues. Germline lookup yields CDR1 SGDLS and CDR2 YYNGEE. The CDR3 protein is CASSVVESFTDTQYF. For the CDR3, the DNA is TGTGCCAGCAGCGTAGTGGAGTCTTTCACAGATACGCAGTATTTT.

The genes are TRBV7-6 and TRBJ2-1; D not resolved. Trimming pared 1 base from V and 7 bases from J, leaving 17 bases between. The CDR3 spans 16 residues. Looked up from germline, CDR1 is SGHVS and CDR2 is FNYEAQ. CDR3 sequence: CASSLEDASRLNEQFF. Here the CDR3 DNA reads TGTGCCAGCAGCTTAGAGGATGCTAGTCGGCTGAATGAGCAGTTCTTC.

V usage is TRBV7-9 and J usage is TRBJ2-7; TRBD1 aligns across 7 bases. Unmatched junction bases numbered 7, after V lost 5 bases and J lost 3 bases. Germline CDR1 is SEHNR and CDR2 is FQNEAQ (reference sequence). The CDR3 is 14 residues long. The chain's CDR3 is CASSLDRQGYEQYF. The CDR3 bases are TGTGCCAGCAGCCTTGACCGACAGGGCTACGAGCAGTACTTC.

The V and J genes are TRBV30 and TRBJ1-5; D gene uncertain. Germline V CDR1 and CDR2: GTSNPN, SVGIG (reference sequence). The CDR3 sequence is 13 residues long. V lost 3 bases, J lost 4 bases, and 10 bases lay in between. CDR3 sequence: CAWSKSGNQPQHF. The CDR3 nucleotides read TGTGCCTGGAGCAAATCAGGAAATCAGCCCCAGCATTTT.

This clone was seen a single time. The gene calls are TRBV14 and TRBJ1-2, with 10 positions matching TRBD1. The CDR3 has 15 amino acids. Germline-derived CDR1 and CDR2 are SGHDN and FVKESK. V lost 0 bases and J lost 7; bases outside the gene matches: 5. CDR3 in amino acids: CASSQERQGASGYTF. CDR3 sequence (DNA): TGTGCCAGCAGCCAAGAAAGACAGGGGGCCTCTGGCTACACCTTC.

This chain connects TRBV6-1 to TRBJ2-1; 9 bases align to TRBD1. Germline CDR1 reads MNHNS; CDR2 reads SASEGT. The junction had 11 bases not matched to a gene; V was cut back by 2 bases and J by 12 bases. The CDR3 contains 15 residues. The CDR3 DNA reads as TGTGCCAGCAGTGAACCCGGGACAGGGCATCCCGGGCAGTTCTTC. Translation gives CASSEPGTGHPGQFF.